The next 23 T cell receptor beta chains were all read from a single sample in a study of OX40 agonist ivuxolimab in advanced cancers. Only in-frame clones appear in the TCRdb table, and some are missing; sequencing was by immunoSEQ multiplex PCR. Altogether 35,000 to 45,000 clones are present, about 90% being singletons, with the ten largest covering roughly 15%. Sequencing was performed on CD4+ or CD8+ T cells sorted from blood, taken in a trial of the OX40 agonist ivuxolimab. Every receptor here comes from an adult with an advanced solid tumor such as melanoma, head and neck, liver or kidney cancer.

The genes are TRBV10-2 and TRBJ2-2, with D perhaps being TRBD1 or TRBD2 (5 bases each). V was shortened by 7 bases and J by 6 bases, with 21 bases between the two germline ends. The CDR3 contains 16 residues. Germline-derived CDR1 and CDR2 are WSHSY and SAAADI. Here the CDR3 reads CASMKMGVGLSGELFF. CDR3 sequence (DNA): TGCGCCAGCATGAAAATGGGGGTGGGGTTATCCGGGGAGCTGTTTTTT.

V is TRBV7-3 and J is TRBJ2-7; tentatively, D is TRBD1 (6 bases). Germline CDR1 SGHTA, CDR2 FQGTGA. V gave up 4 bases and J gave up 1 base, with 23 bases separating them. The CDR3 sequence is 18 residues long. The CDR3: CASSSPGQVSVNSYEQYF. CDR3 nucleotides: TGTGCCAGCAGCTCCCCGGGACAAGTATCAGTCAATTCCTACGAGCAGTACTTC.

The rearrangement joins TRBV7-8 to TRBJ1-4; perhaps TRBD1 as D (5 bases). The CDR3 covers 15 residues. Trimming shortened V by 5 bases and J by 3 bases, and 13 bases separated the two germline ends. In germline, CDR1 is SGHVS, CDR2 FQNEAQ. CDR3 residues: CASSPEGRANEKLFF. The DNA of the CDR3 is TGTGCCAGCAGCCCCGAGGGCAGGGCTAATGAAAAACTGTTTTTT.

V gene TRBV7-2 combines with J gene TRBJ1-5; possibly TRBD1 for D (5 bases). Trimming stripped 6 bases from V and 0 bases from J, with 9 bases between. The CDR3 runs 14 residues. From germline, CDR1 is SGHTA and CDR2 FQGNSA. CDR3 sequence (DNA): TGTGCCAGCAGACCGGGGGGTAGCAATCAGCCCCAGCATTTT. It is translated as CASRPGGSNQPQHF.

This rearrangement joins TRBV19 to TRBJ2-7; 8 bases agree with TRBD2. Trimming at V came to 3 bases and at J to 2 bases, leaving 6 bases not matched to a gene. Germline V gene data show CDR1 as LNHDA and CDR2 as SQIVND (reference sequence). The CDR3 totals 15 residues. CDR3: CASSIDTGLAYEQYF. For the CDR3, the DNA is TGTGCCAGTAGTATCGACACGGGACTAGCCTACGAGCAGTACTTC.

The V gene is TRBV18, the J gene TRBJ2-1, with D perhaps assigned TRBD1 or TRBD2 (9 bases each). V was trimmed by 4 bases and J by 3 bases, leaving 28 bases between them. The CDR3 contains 20 residues. Germline CDR1 and CDR2: KGHSH and LQKENI. As DNA, the CDR3 is TGTGCCAGCTCACAAACCGGGACAGGGAGACTAGCGGACTTCTACAATGAGCAGTTCTTC. It is translated as CASSQTGTGRLADFYNEQFF. Variable domain in full (rest from reference TRBV18 and TRBJ2-1): NAGVMQNPRHLVRRRGQEARLRCSPMKGHSHVYWYRQLPEEGLKFMVYLQKENIIDESGMPKERFSAEFPKEGPSILRIQQVVRGDSAAYFCASSQTGTGRLADFYNEQFFGPGTRLTVL.

The chain is built from TRBV30 and TRBJ1-4; no clear D. The V end was cut by 2 bases, the J end by 8 bases, with 6 bases between. Germline CDR1 and CDR2: GTSNPN and SVGIG (reference sequence). The CDR3 is 11 amino acids. CDR3 DNA sequence: TGTGCCTGGAGTAAGGAGGAAAAACTGTTTTTT. Amino acid sequence: CAWSKEEKLFF.

The table lists this clone with a count of one. V gene TRBV2 combines with J gene TRBJ2-3; 11 bases are shared with TRBD1. With 5 bases clipped from V and 2 bases from J, the junction kept 18 bases outside the gene matches. Germline CDR1 and CDR2: SNHLY and FYNNEI. The CDR3 sequence is 20 residues long. In DNA form, the CDR3 reads TGTGCCAGCAGTCGGCCGAGGACAGGGGGCTTCAACGGGATCACAGATACGCAGTATTTT. It encodes CASSRPRTGGFNGITDTQYF.

This rearrangement joins TRBV28 to TRBJ2-7; 14 bases are a match to TRBD2. From germline, CDR1 is MDHEN and CDR2 SYDVKM. The CDR3 totals 17 residues. Trimming cost V 6 bases and J 5 bases; bases outside gene matches: 12. CDR3 residues: CASSLNPGLAGEDEQYF. CDR3 in DNA: TGTGCCAGCAGCTTGAATCCGGGACTAGCGGGAGAAGACGAGCAGTACTTC.

This clone was recorded only once. The chain combines TRBV11-3 with TRBJ2-2, with TRBD2 matching 13 bases. The CDR3 spans 15 residues. The V segment lost 5 bases and the J segment 5 bases; nucleotides outside the gene matches: 2. Germline-derived CDR1 and CDR2 are SGHNT and YENEEA. The CDR3: CASSLGLAGTGELFF. The CDR3 DNA reads as TGTGCCAGCAGCCTGGGACTAGCGGGAACCGGGGAGCTGTTTTTT.

The chain links TRBV29-1 to TRBJ2-7; 9 bases align to TRBD1. The germline CDR1 and CDR2 sequences are SQVTM and ANQGSEA. The CDR3 length is 13 residues. V lost 3 bases and J lost 3; bases outside the gene matches: 3. In DNA form, the CDR3 reads TGCAGCGTTGAGATGGGACAGGGCTACGAGCAGTACTTC. Residues: CSVEMGQGYEQYF.

The gene calls are TRBV27 and TRBJ2-5; D is undetermined. This CDR3 is 14 amino acids long. Trimming left V 6 bases short and J 2 bases short, with 13 bases between. The germline gives CDR1 MNHEY, CDR2 SMNVEV (reference sequence). CDR3 sequence: CASSLIGSQETQYF. For the CDR3, the DNA is TGTGCCAGCAGCCTGATTGGTTCACAAGAGACCCAGTACTTC.

The rearrangement uses TRBV11-2 and TRBJ2-1; 7 nucleotides agree with TRBD2. With V trimmed by 0 bases and J by 5 bases, 7 bases remained unmatched. Germline V lookup: CDR1 SGHAT, CDR2 FQNNGV. The CDR3 sequence is 16 residues long. The CDR3 DNA follows: TGTGCCAGCAGCTTAGAGACGTCTCTAGCGGACAATGAGCAGTTCTTC. Encoded protein: CASSLETSLADNEQFF.

The V call is TRBV27, the J call TRBJ1-2; 12 bases line up with TRBD1. This CDR3 is 16 amino acids long. Germline V gene data show CDR1 as MNHEY and CDR2 as SMNVEV (reference sequence). V shed 5 bases and J 8 bases; nucleotides not matched to a gene: 12. The chain's CDR3 is CASSNAGTGGVEGYTF. In nucleotides, the CDR3 is TGTGCCAGCAGTAACGCCGGGACAGGGGGCGTCGAGGGCTACACCTTC.

This clone was observed a single time. The chain combines TRBV4-1 with TRBJ2-1; 11 bases line up with TRBD2. V was clipped by 6 bases and J by 4 bases; unmatched bases: 5. The CDR3 loop spans 15 amino acids. Germline V gene lookup returns CDR1 MGHRA and CDR2 YSYEKL. CDR3 bases: TGCGCCAGCAGTCCCGGGACTAGCGGATACAATGAGCAGTTCTTC. Amino acid sequence: CASSPGTSGYNEQFF.

V usage is TRBV28 and J usage is TRBJ2-7; D remains unclear. Germline CDR1 MDHEN, CDR2 SYDVKM. Trimming took 2 bases from V and 2 from J, leaving 1 base between them. The CDR3 covers 11 residues. The CDR3 nucleotides read TGTGCCAGCAGTTTAACCTACGAGCAGTACTTC. Amino acids: CASSLTYEQYF. Complete variable domain (other parts from reference TRBV28 and TRBJ2-7): DVKVTQSSRYLVKRTGEKVFLECVQDMDHENMFWYRQDPGLGLRLIYFSYDVKMKEKGDIPEGYSVSREKKERFSLILESASTNQTSMYLCASSLTYEQYFGPGTRLTVT.

This chain's CDR3 is CASSVRDSSYQETQYF. The DNA of the CDR3 is TGTGCCAGCAGCGTGAGGGACAGCTCGTACCAAGAGACCCAGTACTTC. The chain links TRBV7-6 to TRBJ2-5; 7 nucleotides align to TRBD1. Per germline, CDR1 SGHVS and CDR2 FNYEAQ. Trimming took 5 bases from V and 0 from J; bases not matched to a gene: 9. The CDR3 consists of 16 residues.

V is TRBV4-3 and J is TRBJ1-1, with a tentative D call TRBD1 (6 bases). This CDR3 region has 15 residues. Germline CDR1 reads LGHNA; CDR2 reads YSLEER. Deletions cut 0 bases from V and 7 bases from J, with 15 bases between. CDR3 region: CASSQEIAGVFEAFF. The CDR3 bases are TGCGCCAGCAGCCAAGAGATCGCAGGGGTGTTTGAAGCTTTCTTT.

V gene TRBV15 combines with J gene TRBJ1-1, with 7 nucleotides matching TRBD1. Germline-derived CDR1 and CDR2 are LNHNV and YYDKDF (reference sequence). The CDR3 covers 17 residues. The V and J ends lost 0 bases and 0 bases, in that order; junction bases with no gene match: 7. The CDR3 DNA reads TGTGCCACCAGCAGAGAGCAGACAGGGATGATGAACACTGAAGCTTTCTTT. Translated: CATSREQTGMMNTEAFF.

V and J are TRBV11-3 and TRBJ2-4, with D tentatively TRBD1 (5 bases). CDR3 length: 16 amino acids. With 0 bases removed from V and 2 bases from J, the gap between germline ends came to 11 bases. Germline V gene data show CDR1 as SGHNT and CDR2 as YENEEA. The CDR3 DNA reads TGTGCCAGCAGCTTAGAGTGGGGCCAGTCCAAAAACATTCAGTACTTC. This sequence encodes CASSLEWGQSKNIQYF.

In this sample, this clone turned up once. The V gene is TRBV9, the J gene TRBJ1-1; D remains ambiguous. Germline CDR1 SGDLS, CDR2 YYNGEE. The CDR3 consists of 12 residues. V was pared by 3 bases and J by 8 bases, with 11 bases between. The CDR3: CASSGTAHEAFF. In nucleotides, the CDR3 is TGTGCCAGCAGCGGAACCGCCCACGAAGCTTTCTTT.

This chain joins TRBV28 and TRBJ2-7; tentative D call: TRBD1 (6 bases). The V gene lost 4 bases and the J gene lost 3 bases, with 13 bases spanning the gap. The CDR3 has 14 amino acids. Per germline, CDR1 MDHEN and CDR2 SYDVKM. CDR3 DNA sequence: TGTGCCAGCAGTTCCCGGGACAATGACTACGAGCAGTACTTC. Protein: CASSSRDNDYEQYF.

The chain is built from TRBV19 and TRBJ2-7, with 10 bases aligning to TRBD2. Germline-derived CDR1 and CDR2 are LNHDA and SQIVND (reference sequence). J gave up 6 bases and V 3 bases, and 5 bases lay outside the gene matches. This CDR3 region has 14 residues. The CDR3 reads CASSILAGASEQYF. The CDR3 DNA is TGTGCCAGTAGTATTCTAGCGGGAGCAAGCGAGCAGTACTTC.